This record covers a single T cell receptor beta chain. In its sample, this clone was seen a few times. The antigen it binds to is not known. No qualities accompany the bases; no much larger clone lies one base away. The cohort consisted of more than 650 healthy bone marrow donors. At the time of sampling, every cohort member was nominally healthy, though immune exposures that went unrecorded were likely present. The donor was CMV seropositive and belonged to the group of 250 to 350 seropositive cohort members. A peripheral blood sample was provided by each donor, and peripheral blood mononuclear cells were used for TCR beta sequencing. The Qiagen DNeasy Blood Extraction Kit was used to extract genomic DNA from the blood cell samples. According to the germline V gene (reference sequence), CDR1 reads LNHDA and CDR2 reads SQIVND. From the cysteine through the phenylalanine, the CDR3 covers 15 amino acids. Only the CDR3 DNA stays, 45 bases, in frame from base 1. V loses 7 bases at its end and J loses 8 bases; junction bases beyond the gene matches: 9.

The library was produced with the immunoSEQ multiplex PCR assay. The multiplex PCR relied on a mix of 60 forward primers for TCR Vbeta segments and 13 reverse primers for TCR Jbeta segments. The CDR3 region of rearranged TCR beta genes was amplified from genomic DNA by a multiplex PCR assay. Amplified TCR beta libraries were sequenced as 87-base-pair reads on the Illumina HiSeq System. For the original study's pipeline: A later analysis tallied roughly 80 million unique TCR beta chains across the 666 repertoires, and around 12 million of those chains were shared by two or more donors. Raw reads were error-corrected and collapsed into unique sequences by a nearest-neighbor algorithm in which closely related sequences were merged to remove PCR and sequencing errors. To assign V, D and J gene segments, CDR3 sequences were aligned to IMGT reference sequences. For a sequence to be retained, a match of at least six nucleotides was required to both a V gene segment and a J gene segment. A rearrangement counted as productive if the CDR3 had no stop codons and remained in frame with V and J, and every other rearrangement counted as non-productive. Following IMGT convention, CDR3 was defined as the stretch from the second conserved V-encoded cysteine up to the conserved J-encoded phenylalanine. In an earlier analysis of 587 of the donors, sequences lacking an unambiguous match to a single V gene segment were excluded. An earlier analysis of just under 600 of the donors called V segments functional above 56.7% productive rearrangements and segregating when the between-donor standard deviation exceeded 5%. A statistical classification framework was developed to diagnose cytomegalovirus status using the catalog of TCR beta chain sequences. In a later analysis, TCR nucleotide sequences were compared against IMGT/GENE-DB human TR gene sequences so that V and J genes could be assigned. Using the TCRdist pipeline, a later analysis assigned CDR3 sequences along with most-parsimonious VDJ recombination scenarios. In a later analysis, every TCR beta chain was defined by the combination of its CDR3 amino acid sequence and its V-gene family, and reads without a unique V-gene family were dropped. To address suspected cross-contamination and a sequencing artifact, a later analysis removed roughly 640 highly shared, low-generation-probability nucleotide sequences. In a later analysis, a clonal expansion index for each public chain was calculated from normalized within-repertoire ranks of inferred template counts. In a later analysis, generation probabilities were computed using a VDJ recombination model fitted to out-of-frame rearrangements, and the results were checked against IGoR. In a later analysis, hypergeometric tests were used to score TCR-TCR, TCR-HLA and TCR-CMV co-occurrence, with a repertoire-size bias correction applied to TCR pairs. False discovery rates were estimated in a later analysis by permuting HLA or CMV assignments 20 times. In a later analysis, co-occurring TCRs were grouped with DBSCAN, and TCRdist sequence similarity was added when clustering was performed within HLA-allele-positive subsets. For co-occurrence clustering, repertoires with fewer than 30,000 or more than 120,000 public chains were excluded, along with about five repertoires with anomalous nucleotide sharing. TCRdb limited this immuneACCESS table to in-frame rearrangements with V and J called. A share of clones is missing; checked studies link under half to unresolved V genes, and the rest is unexplained. The D gene and trimming were derived from the DNA, and the V and J assignments and clone size from that table. Across this sample there are roughly 140,000 clones, with around 78% seen only once. The ten top clones hold 3% of the sample.

This specimen belongs to a study of cytomegalovirus exposure and HLA in healthy donors listed by TCRdb under 2017. Background on the whole study: An earlier analysis of 587 of the donors reported about 280 Gb of sequence data and 100 million to 120 million unique TCR beta sequences obtained from around 190 million T cells. Roughly 300 gigabases of sequencing data and approximately 80 million unique TCR sequences were included in an early release covering over 600 HLA-typed donors. Of the 398 genotyped donors, over 70% fell in the genetic ancestry cluster associated with self-reported Caucasian donors. The study aimed to test whether signatures of past pathogen exposure could be identified by cataloging public T cell receptors. The study profiled the T cell repertoires of 550 to 700 subjects by immunosequencing and related them to cytomegalovirus serostatus. Along with the roughly 670-subject first cohort, a separate validation cohort of 120 different subjects was used. To predict cytomegalovirus infection status, the study brought together high-throughput TCR immunosequencing, statistical association of individual TCRs with disease status, and machine learning. In a later analysis, previously published TCR beta repertoires from roughly 710 donors were re-analyzed and high-resolution HLA genotyping was added so that TCR occurrence patterns could be studied. In the later analysis, no new phenotypic data were used to find candidate immune exposures; instead, reliance was placed on TCR beta sequences and their occurrence across donors. In an earlier analysis of several hundred of the donors, high-throughput TCR beta sequencing was used to judge whether each TCR beta V gene segment behaved as functional or pseudogenic. Alongside the repertoire data, information on donor age, sex, ethnicity and CMV serostatus was compiled. Genome-wide SNP genotypes for about 60% of the roughly 670 donors were used in a later genetic analysis, which treated that subset as a discovery cohort. All discovery cohort repertoires had been generated using a single sequencing platform. Class I and class II HLA loci were covered by the typing at four-digit resolution. The number of typed donors differed by locus: about 620-630 for A, B, C, DRB1 and DQB1; approximately 520 for DQA1; fewer than 610 for DPA1; and roughly 450 for DPB1. A handful of DR-DQ haplotypes were handled as single units for association and clustering because linkage in the cohort was strong. Across approximately 400 genotyped donors of the cohort, an average of about 200,000 unique TCR beta nucleotide sequences per donor were sequenced, and roughly a sixth of those sequences were non-productive.

The investigation overall reported the following: A cluster of highly shared sequence variants was judged likely to be a technical artifact of the sequencing pipeline. Some IMGT-functional V segments, including TRBV6-2 and TRBV6-3, could not be told apart with the 87-base-pair reads, so those segments were excluded. In a later genetic analysis, a missense DCLRE1C variant was associated with V-gene and J-gene trimming of TCR beta chains, and the association was replicated in an independent cohort. According to a later analysis, most CMV-associated TCR beta chains appeared to be HLA-restricted, and the HLA associations seemed to be driven largely by CMV exposure. In a later analysis, 16,951 TCR beta sequences were associated with specific HLA alleles at a false discovery rate of 0.05. A later analysis found that TCR association rates varied across HLA loci, with DRB1 alleles showing the most associated TCRs and HLA-C alleles the fewest. According to a later genetic analysis, donors in an Asian-associated ancestry cluster had fewer N-insertions in productive TCRs than the roughly 670-donor mean. Across donors, most TCR sequences were observed very rarely, whereas some public TCRs were present in many individuals. The study listed approximately 160 TCR beta chains as associated with cytomegalovirus. A later analysis found that HLA-associated TCR beta chains were more clonally expanded and had lower generation probabilities than equally common non-associated chains. A further reported finding was that TCR beta sequences accurately predicted the HLA-A and HLA-B alleles for most subjects in the first cohort. HLA typing was unavailable for some donors at each locus, so association tests used only the typed subset. Broadly in line with IMGT annotations, most TCR beta V segments showed up in productive rearrangements about 87% or about 30% of the time in an earlier analysis of 587 of the donors. When HLA alleles, especially DR and DQ, strongly co-occurred, TCR associations were difficult to assign to individual alleles. The classifier was reported to diagnose cytomegalovirus status with high specificity and sensitivity in both the original cohort and the validation cohort. Roughly uniform sequencing depth across donors was assumed in presence/absence analyses, although this assumption may not hold. A later analysis reported that several top co-occurrence clusters appeared linked to parvovirus B19, influenza, CMV and Epstein-Barr virus. The authors suggested that the approach could potentially be extended to other disease states and immunological phenotypes. In vitro tests confirmed that a few of the cytomegalovirus-associated TCR beta chains recognize cytomegalovirus antigens. Immune exposure information for the cohort was limited to CMV serostatus. Linkage disequilibrium might explain the correlated functional status among segregating V segments, but an unknown experimental factor could not be excluded. In this cohort, only TCR beta chains were sequenced, and detectable features were limited by the absence of alpha or paired-chain data. Roughly 15 rarely observed V segments, including chromosome 9 orphons, were excluded from the earlier analysis of about 610 of the donors because counts were too low.

The V gene is TRBV19 and the J gene is TRBJ2-2; TRBD1 fits 11 bases in the junction. The receptor comes from a man aged 40-49 years in good health and CMV-seropositive. The material sequenced was PBMCs. The CDR3 loop reads CASTGTGGGRGELFF. Read as DNA, the sequence is TGTGCCAGTACCGGGACAGGGGGGGGTAGAGGGGAGCTGTTTTTT.